This T cell receptor beta chain was sequenced in a study of blood T cells in healthy people across ages. Overall study findings and caveats: More naive CD4+ cells and higher diversity were found in long-lived than in aged donors.

Germline V CDR1 and CDR2: DFQATT, SNEGSKA (reference sequence). The CDR3 contains 15 residues. Trimming at V came to 4 bases and at J to 1 base, leaving 7 bases not matched to a gene. A second PCR, run for roughly 7 to 12 cycles, used a sample-barcoded 5' primer plus a J-beta primer mix. MiXCR, run by TCRdb on the 5' RACE reads, gives a single entry per CDR3 protein. The table has around 1.5 million distinct CDR3 sequences, approximately 59% seen once. As regards this clonotype: The antigen remains undetermined.

The sample was blood. The receptor was derived from a man between 18 and 35 years old in good health. The rearrangement links TRBV20-1 to TRBJ1-1; 9 nucleotides match TRBD1. CDR3 nucleotide sequence: TGCAGTGCTAAAGATCCGGGACAGGGGAACACTGAAGCTTTCTTT. As protein: CSAKDPGQGNTEAFF.